This record looks at one T cell receptor (beta chain) sequence and its context. The data derive from a study of blood T cell repertoires in COVID-19. Study background: The cDNA or gDNA used as material had been derived from T cells, B-cell-depleted T cells, or PBMCs.

Original methodology: From reference gene primer amplification, estimates of nucleated cell counts were derived. Sequencing used immunoSEQ multiplex PCR; TCRdb keeps in-frame clones, though not all of them. V, J and clone size are taken as reported in that table, and D and trimming were inferred from the DNA itself. The table lists under 300,000 clones, roughly 86% of them singletons, with about 0.8% in the top ten. Germline loops: CDR1 SGHDN, CDR2 FVKESK. After removal of 0 bases from V and 7 bases from J, the junction contained 6 bases not matched to a gene. The CDR3 contains 17 residues. Input material: peripheral blood. The chain combines TRBV14 with TRBJ2-2; TRBD2 agrees at 12 bases. The TCR was taken from a woman aged 25 to 39 with acute or convalescent COVID-19. The chain's CDR3 is CASSQDLAGGPSGELFF. CDR3 sequence (DNA): TGTGCCAGCAGCCAAGATCTAGCGGGAGGGCCTAGCGGGGAGCTGTTTTTT.